This record looks at one T cell receptor beta chain sequence and its context. This entry is derived from a study of T cell changes during pregnancy in multiple sclerosis. Germline lookup yields CDR1 SGHTS and CDR2 YDEGEE. Losses at the gene ends were 4 bases for V and 4 bases for J; bases not matched to a gene: 4. This CDR3 has 14 residues. Only in-frame clones appear in the TCRdb table, and some are missing; sequencing was by immunoSEQ multiplex PCR. The sample has 65,000 to 85,000 clones, under 95% seen once. The receptor's source is a female donor with multiple sclerosis, enrolled in a pregnancy study. The specimen was peripheral blood, collected after pregnancy. This rearrangement joins TRBV5-8 to TRBJ1-2, with TRBD1 identical over 10 bases. The CDR3 sequence is CASSPGQGTYGYTF. The DNA for the CDR3 is TGTGCCAGCAGCCCGGGACAGGGGACCTATGGCTACACCTTC.